These 31 T cell receptor beta chains originate from one sample sequenced in a study of T-cell memory formation after mild COVID-19. Each CDR3 protein is one row after TCRdb ran MiXCR on the 5' RACE reads. The table has around 140,000 distinct CDR3 sequences, about 6.1% seen once. Input material: PBMCs or a T cell subset sorted from them (not recorded which). These receptors were taken from an adult woman who had mild COVID-19 (a few samples of this study predate the infection). Cell type and time point are not known.

This clonotype was recorded at least ten times. This chain uses TRBV10-2 with TRBJ2-5, with no clear D. This CDR3 is 13 amino acids long. V was cut by 1 base and J by 4 bases, with 7 bases left in between. Germline CDR1 WSHSY, CDR2 SAAADI. CDR3 protein: CASSEYAGETQYF. The CDR3 DNA follows: TGCGCCAGCAGTGAGTATGCAGGAGAGACCCAGTACTTC.

The chain joins TRBV7-2 to TRBJ2-1; the match to TRBD2 covers 7 bases. The CDR3 contains 15 residues. Losses at the gene ends were 2 bases for V and 4 bases for J; bases not matched to a gene: 5. Germline loops: CDR1 SGHTA, CDR2 FQGNSA. The CDR3 protein is CASSLRGGIYNEQFF. The CDR3 coding sequence is TGTGCCAGCAGCTTACGGGGAGGGATATACAATGAGCAGTTCTTC.

The V gene is TRBV5-6, the J gene TRBJ2-7, with 11 bases lining up with TRBD1. The length of the CDR3 is 14 residues. The junction had 7 bases not matched to a gene; V was cut back by 2 bases and J by 9 bases. Per germline, CDR1 SGHDT and CDR2 YYEEEE. Written as DNA, the CDR3 is TGTGCCAGCAGCTTTTTACCCGGGACAGGGGGGCAGTACTTC. Its protein is CASSFLPGTGGQYF. Based on the CDR3 plus reference TRBV5-6 and TRBJ2-7, the full variable domain is DAGVTQSPTHLIKTRGQQVTLRCSPKSGHDTVSWYQQALGQGPQFIFQYYEEEERQRGNFPDRFSGHQFPNYSSELNVNALLLGDSALYLCASSFLPGTGGQYFGPGTRLTVT.

This clonotype showed up just a few times. This chain uses TRBV5-4 with TRBJ2-6; the D is unclear. The ends were cut back, 2 bases at V and 0 bases at J, with 6 bases in the middle. Germline V CDR1 and CDR2: SGHNT, YYREEE (reference sequence). The CDR3 has 15 residues. DNA for the CDR3: TGTGCCAGCAGCTTTGACCCCTCTGGGGCCAACGTCCTGACTTTC. It codes for CASSFDPSGANVLTF.

In the case of this clonotype: Possible read error: a much larger clone is one base away. This chain joins TRBV4-1 and TRBJ2-7; 10 bases align to TRBD1. CDR1 MGHRA and CDR2 YSYEKL come from the germline V gene. V shed 4 bases, J shed 5 bases, and the junction held 8 bases outside the gene matches. This CDR3 spans 15 amino acids. Written as DNA, the CDR3 is TGCGCCAGCAGCCTCGTGCAGACAGGGGGCAACGAGCAGTACTTC. Residues: CASSLVQTGGNEQYF.

There are many counts of this clonotype. The chain combines TRBV10-3 with TRBJ2-1, with TRBD1 identical over 7 bases. CDR1 is ENHRY and CDR2 is SYGVKD in the germline V gene. CDR3 size: 14 residues. The J segment lost 5 bases and the V segment lost 4 bases, leaving 5 bases of the junction unmatched. CDR3 coding DNA: TGTGCCATCAGTGCAAAGGGGGCGGACAATGAGCAGTTCTTC. It codes for CAISAKGADNEQFF.

This clonotype has a count of ten or more. CDR3 DNA: TGTGCCAGCAGTACCGGCGGGAGGTATCCCTACGAGCAGTACTTC. Its translation: CASSTGGRYPYEQYF. The chain recombines TRBV6-5 with TRBJ2-7, with 8 positions matching TRBD2. From germline, CDR1 is MNHEY and CDR2 SVGAGI. The CDR3 extends over 15 amino acids. V trimming: 5 bases; J trimming: 2 bases; junction bases outside the gene matches: 8.

There are a few counts of this clonotype. The chain combines TRBV7-9 with TRBJ2-1, with 10 bases aligning to TRBD2. Germline CDR1 reads SEHNR; CDR2 reads FQNEAQ (reference sequence). The trim removed 1 base at V and 0 bases at J, leaving 9 bases unmatched. CDR3 length equals 19 residues. The CDR3 nucleotides are TGTGCCAGCAGCTTAGGTCACAGCGGGGGGGCCCGCTCCTACAATGAGCAGTTCTTC. The encoded protein is CASSLGHSGGARSYNEQFF.

Concerning this clonotype itself: A much larger clonotype is one base distant, so this may be a read error. This chain connects TRBV5-1 to TRBJ2-2; the D gene is possibly TRBD1 (5 bases). From germline, CDR1 is SGHRS and CDR2 YFSETQ. The CDR3 is 15 residues long. CDR3 nucleotides: TGCGCCATCAGCTTACAGGCTTCGAACACCGGGGAGCTGTTTTTT. Translation gives CAISLQASNTGELFF. Complete variable domain (other parts from reference TRBV5-1 and TRBJ2-2): KAGVTQTPRYLIKTRGQQVTLSCSPISGHRSVSWYQQTPGQGLQFLFEYFSETQRNKGNFPGRFSGRQFSNSRSEMNVSTLELGDSALYLCAISLQASNTGELFFGEGSRLTVL.

This clonotype was detected ten times or more. The V gene is TRBV12-3 or TRBV12-4, the J gene TRBJ1-4, with no clear D. The CDR3 extends over 14 amino acids. Between the trimmed V and J ends, which lost 6 bases and 0 bases, there was a span of 8 bases. CDR3 sequence reads: CASSYQATNEKLFF. CDR3 bases: TGTGCCAGCAGCTACCAAGCAACTAATGAAAAACTGTTTTTT.

This clonotype has at least ten counts. CDR3 amino acids: CASSYSLAGGETQYF. The CDR3 DNA follows: TGTGCCAGCAGTTACTCCCTTGCTGGTGGCGAGACCCAGTACTTC. This chain joins TRBV6-5 and TRBJ2-5; D gene uncertain. Trimming removed 0 bases from V and 5 bases from J, with 13 bases in between. This CDR3 has 15 amino acids. Germline lookup yields CDR1 MNHEY and CDR2 SVGAGI.

The J gene is TRBJ1-2, the V gene TRBV29-1; 9 bases align to TRBD1. In germline, CDR1 is SQVTM, CDR2 ANQGSEA. The CDR3 is 14 amino acids. V lost 5 bases to trimming and J lost 8 bases; unmatched junction nucleotides: 12. The chain's CDR3 is CSVTGTGPGRGYTF. The CDR3 DNA is TGCAGCGTTACCGGGACAGGGCCCGGTCGGGGCTACACCTTC. Combining the CDR3 with reference TRBV29-1 and TRBJ1-2 gives the whole variable domain SAVISQKPSRDICQRGTSLTIQCQVDSQVTMMFWYRQQPGQSLTLIATANQGSEATYESGFVIDKFPISRPNLTFSTLTVSNMSPEDSSIYLCSVTGTGPGRGYTFGSGTRLTVV.

This clonotype was counted at least ten times. The chain combines TRBV6-6 with TRBJ2-7; 8 bases agree with TRBD2. This CDR3 has 16 amino acids. CDR1 MNHNY and CDR2 SVGAGI come from the germline V gene (reference sequence). Trimming at V came to 6 bases and at J to 0 bases, leaving 10 bases not matched to a gene. The CDR3 region is CASRSPSSGSSYEQYF. As DNA, the CDR3 is TGTGCCAGCAGATCCCCGTCCAGCGGGAGCTCCTACGAGCAGTACTTC.

The rearrangement joins TRBV19 to TRBJ2-2; D not certain. V lost 4 bases and J lost 4, with 10 bases in between. The CDR3 has 14 residues. In germline, CDR1 is LNHDA, CDR2 SQIVND (reference sequence). The CDR3 protein is CASSKISSTGELFF. In DNA form, the CDR3 reads TGTGCCAGTAGTAAGATATCATCCACCGGGGAGCTGTTTTTT.

This clonotype appeared many times. This chain connects TRBV20-1 to TRBJ1-2; TRBD1 is a possible D gene (6 bases). The ends were cut back, 2 bases at V and 5 bases at J, with 9 bases in the middle. CDR3 size: 12 residues. The germline CDR1 and CDR2 sequences are DFQATT and SNEGSKA (reference sequence). The CDR3 reads CSARYGTYGYTF. CDR3 sequence (DNA): TGCAGTGCTAGATACGGGACATATGGCTACACCTTC.

This clonotype has ten or more counts. The chain has TRBV24-1 and TRBJ2-5; 8 bases are a match to TRBD2. J gave up 1 base and V 3 bases, and 9 bases lay outside the gene matches. The CDR3 spans 17 residues. Germline V gene lookup returns CDR1 KGHDR and CDR2 SFDVKD. CDR3 nucleotides: TGTGCCACCAGTGATCCGGCCAGCGGGAGTCTCCAAGAGACCCAGTACTTC. Residues: CATSDPASGSLQETQYF.

The chain is built from TRBV7-2 and TRBJ2-7; 7 nucleotides agree with TRBD2. The CDR3 totals 14 residues. CDR1 is SGHTA, CDR2 FQGNSA, per germline. J was trimmed by 7 bases and V by 0 bases; bases with no gene match: 6. The CDR3 is CASSLARETVEQYF. DNA of the CDR3: TGTGCCAGCAGCTTAGCGCGGGAGACGGTAGAGCAGTACTTC.

This clonotype was picked up a small number of times. DNA of the CDR3: TGTGCCAGCAGCCGAGGACAGCTTTCTAGCACAGATACGCAGTATTTT. Protein sequence: CASSRGQLSSTDTQYF. This chain links TRBV5-6 with TRBJ2-3; D might be TRBD1 (6 bases). This CDR3 has 16 amino acids. Germline loops: CDR1 SGHDT, CDR2 YYEEEE. Trimming took 4 bases from V and 0 from J, leaving 15 bases between them.

The rearrangement uses TRBV21-1 and TRBJ2-7; the table's D call, TRBD1, was not checked against the DNA. TRBV21-1 is labeled a pseudogene. The CDR3 has 17 residues. Here the CDR3 reads CASSSPWARTGPYEQYF. The CDR3 nucleotides read TGTGCCAGCAGCTCCCCATGGGCGCGGACAGGGCCCTACGAGCAGTACTTC.

The V call is TRBV4-1, the J call TRBJ2-3, with 8 bases identical to TRBD2. The CDR3 sequence is 16 residues long. Germline-derived CDR1 and CDR2 are MGHRA and YSYEKL. The V gene end was trimmed by 1 base and the J gene end by 4 bases; junction bases not matched to a gene: 7. The CDR3 DNA sequence: TGCGCCAGCAGCCAAGCCCCTACGGGGGGGTCAGATACGCAGTATTTT. It encodes CASSQAPTGGSDTQYF.

This clonotype has a count of ten or more. The chain combines TRBV7-8 with TRBJ2-4; 16 bases align to TRBD2. Germline assignment: CDR1 SGHVS and CDR2 FQNEAQ. The CDR3 has 17 residues. Trimming removed 4 bases from V and 6 bases from J; junction bases left unmatched: 6. The CDR3 coding sequence is TGTGCCAGCAGCTCCGGGACTAGCGGGGGGGCCCTAAACATTCAGTACTTC. This gives the protein CASSSGTSGGALNIQYF. The full variable domain, completed using reference TRBV7-8 and TRBJ2-4, is GAGVSQSPRYKVAKRGQDVALRCDPISGHVSLFWYQQALGQGPEFLTYFQNEAQLDKSGLPSDRFFAERPEGSVSTLKIQRTQQEDSAVYLCASSSGTSGGALNIQYFGAGTRLSVL.

This clonotype was counted at least ten times. This chain connects TRBV6-2 or TRBV6-3 to TRBJ2-3; the D gene is possibly TRBD2 (6 bases). Germline V gene sequence: CDR1 MNHEY, CDR2 SVGEGT. V dropped 5 bases and J dropped 3 bases, with 9 bases sitting between them. The CDR3 consists of 13 residues. Here the CDR3 DNA reads TGTGCCAGCAGTAAGCGGGCAACAGATACGCAGTATTTT. Protein sequence: CASSKRATDTQYF.

This clonotype has just a few counts. For the CDR3, the DNA is TGTGCCAGCAGCCCCTCCGGGGAGTCTGGGGCCAACGTCCTGACTTTC. It yields the protein CASSPSGESGANVLTF. V and J are TRBV4-2 and TRBJ2-6; TRBD2 might be the D (5 bases). Trimming cost V 4 bases and J 1 base, with 11 bases left between them. The CDR3 consists of 16 residues. Germline V gene data show CDR1 as LGHNA and CDR2 as YNFKEQ.

The table lists this clonotype with many counts. The chain is built from TRBV5-1 and TRBJ2-3; possibly TRBD1 for D (7 bases). Germline CDR1 SGHRS, CDR2 YFSETQ. Trimming stripped 3 bases from V and 3 bases from J, with 23 bases between. This CDR3 is built from 18 residues. Here the CDR3 reads CASSSRTRQGGRTDTQYF. In DNA, the CDR3 is TGCGCCAGCAGCTCGAGGACTCGACAGGGAGGACGAACAGATACGCAGTATTTT. The whole variable domain, remainder taken from reference TRBV5-1 and TRBJ2-3, is KAGVTQTPRYLIKTRGQQVTLSCSPISGHRSVSWYQQTPGQGLQFLFEYFSETQRNKGNFPGRFSGRQFSNSRSEMNVSTLELGDSALYLCASSSRTRQGGRTDTQYFGPGTRLTVL.

In its sample, this clonotype was seen many times. This chain uses TRBV7-2 with TRBJ2-1; D assignment may be TRBD1 or TRBD2 (5 bases each). The germline CDR1 and CDR2 sequences are SGHTA and FQGNSA. Trimming took 5 bases from V and 12 from J, leaving 14 bases between them. CDR3 length: 12 amino acids. CDR3 loop: CASSADGTRQFF. In nucleotides, the CDR3 is TGTGCCAGCAGCGCGGACGGGACCCGGCAGTTCTTC.

This clonotype was counted many times. J is TRBJ2-3 and V is TRBV12-3 or TRBV12-4, with D unclear. Trimming stripped 5 bases from V and 7 bases from J, with 16 bases between. The CDR3 covers 14 residues. Here the CDR3 DNA reads TGTGCCAGCAGTCTTGGAGAGGTTGTAAATACGCAGTATTTT. This encodes CASSLGEVVNTQYF.

The CDR3 region has the DNA TGTGCCAGCAGCCAGCAAACCGGGGGAAAGGTTCCCTACGAGCAGTACTTC. Protein: CASSQQTGGKVPYEQYF. The chain couples TRBV14 to TRBJ2-7; D is perhaps TRBD2 (6 bases). Trimming cost V 3 bases and J 2 bases, with 20 bases left between them. The CDR3 loop spans 17 amino acids. CDR1 is SGHDN and CDR2 is FVKESK in the germline V gene.

CDR3 region: CASSFSSSYNSPLHF. In DNA form, the CDR3 reads TGTGCCAGCAGTTTCTCGAGCTCCTATAATTCACCCCTCCACTTT. The chain combines TRBV12-3 or TRBV12-4 with TRBJ1-6, with D uncertain. The CDR3 is 15 residues long. The V gene lost 3 bases and the J gene lost 0 bases, with 6 bases spanning the gap.

This chain uses TRBV27 with TRBJ1-1, with 7 bases aligning to TRBD1. The ends lost 3 bases at V and 0 bases at J; junction bases unmatched: 7. In germline, CDR1 is MNHEY, CDR2 SMNVEV (reference sequence). The CDR3 consists of 16 residues. The CDR3: CASSLGQTLMNTEAFF. The DNA for the CDR3 is TGTGCCAGCAGTTTGGGACAGACCCTAATGAACACTGAAGCTTTCTTT.

This clonotype was observed many times. The V call is TRBV20-1, the J call TRBJ2-1; 11 nucleotides line up with TRBD2. Germline assignment: CDR1 DFQATT and CDR2 SNEGSKA (reference sequence). This CDR3 has 14 amino acids. V shed 5 bases, J shed 8 bases, and the junction held 8 bases outside the gene matches. In DNA, the CDR3 is TGCAGTGCTTTAGTAGCGGGAGGGCTAGATGAGCAGTTCTTC. Amino acids: CSALVAGGLDEQFF.

Details on this clonotype: A much larger clone lies a single base off, so this may be a read error. V usage is TRBV5-1 and J usage is TRBJ2-3; TRBD2 matches at 11 bases. Germline CDR1 reads SGHRS; CDR2 reads YFSETQ. V was clipped by 4 bases and J by 2 bases; unmatched bases: 6. The CDR3 totals 16 residues. The CDR3 protein is CASSIIAGGNTDTQYF. The CDR3 bases are TGCGCCAGCAGCATAATAGCGGGAGGGAACACAGATACGCAGTATTTT.